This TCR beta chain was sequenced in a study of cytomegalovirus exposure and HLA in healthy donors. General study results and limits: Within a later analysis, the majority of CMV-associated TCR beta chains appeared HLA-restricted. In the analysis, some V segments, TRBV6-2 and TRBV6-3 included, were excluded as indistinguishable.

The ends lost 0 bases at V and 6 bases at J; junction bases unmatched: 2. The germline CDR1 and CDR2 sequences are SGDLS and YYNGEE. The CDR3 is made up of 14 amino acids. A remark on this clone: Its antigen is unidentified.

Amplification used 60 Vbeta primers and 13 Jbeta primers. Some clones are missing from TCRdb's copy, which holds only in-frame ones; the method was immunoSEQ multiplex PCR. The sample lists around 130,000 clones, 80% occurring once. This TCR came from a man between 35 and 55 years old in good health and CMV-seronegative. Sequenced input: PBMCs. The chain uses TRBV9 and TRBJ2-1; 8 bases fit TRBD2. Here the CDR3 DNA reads TGTGCCAGCAGCGTAGGCGGACTAGCCAATGAGCAGTTCTTC. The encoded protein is CASSVGGLANEQFF.